The 27 T cell receptor beta chains listed next were all sequenced from one sample in a study of T cell responses to AZD1222 COVID-19 vaccine (dated by TCRdb to the early 2020s). The sample's time point label, in plain terms: baseline before first vaccination. Libraries came from the immunoSEQ multiplex PCR assay. Imported from immuneACCESS, the table was reduced by TCRdb to in-frame sequences with V and J called. These copies leave out some clones; in studies compared against another copy, an unresolved V gene accounts for under half, and the cause of the remainder is not known. The sample yields 90,000 to 120,000 clones; 80% to 95% were counted once. The ten largest clones represent approximately 1.1% of the sample. Here the sequenced sample was peripheral blood, taken on day 0 of AZD1222 vaccination. All receptors derive from an adult in good health.

The chain links TRBV30 to TRBJ2-7; possibly TRBD1 for D (6 bases). Germline CDR1 is GTSNPN and CDR2 is SVGIG (reference sequence). With 2 bases removed from V and 0 bases from J, the gap between germline ends came to 8 bases. The CDR3 extends over 13 amino acids. The CDR3 bases are TGTGCCTGGAGTAGGGACATCTCCTACGAGCAGTACTTC. It codes for CAWSRDISYEQYF. The variable domain in full, completed from reference TRBV30 and TRBJ2-7, reads SQTIHQWPATLVQPVGSPLSLECTVEGTSNPNLYWYRQAAGRGLQLLFYSVGIGQISSEVPQNLSASRPQDRQFILSSKKLLLSDSGFYLCAWSRDISYEQYFGPGTRLTVT.

The gene calls are TRBV24-1 and TRBJ2-1; D may be TRBD2 (5 bases). This CDR3 has 14 residues. Germline loops: CDR1 KGHDR, CDR2 SFDVKD. V was pared by 4 bases and J by 6 bases, with 12 bases between. For the CDR3, the DNA is TGTGCCACCAGTGACCGTGGGAGCCTCAATGAGCAGTTCTTC. Residues: CATSDRGSLNEQFF.

The chain recombines TRBV29-1 with TRBJ2-3, with 7 bases that match TRBD2. The germline CDR1 and CDR2 sequences are SQVTM and ANQGSEA. The CDR3 is made up of 16 amino acids. V gave up 8 bases and J gave up 1 base; unmatched junction bases: 15. CDR3 coding DNA: TGCAGCTTCATCCCCGATGCGGGGGTCGGCACAGATACGCAGTATTTT. Protein: CSFIPDAGVGTDTQYF.

This rearrangement joins TRBV20-1 to TRBJ2-7; D is uncertain. From germline, CDR1 is DFQATT and CDR2 SNEGSKA (reference sequence). V lost 3 bases to trimming and J lost 4 bases, with 13 bases between them. The CDR3 extends over 13 amino acids. The CDR3 region has the DNA TGCAGTGCTAGTGGCATCCTTGGGTACGAGCAGTACTTC. This sequence encodes CSASGILGYEQYF.

This sequence joins TRBV7-9 and TRBJ2-5, with D hard to call. The CDR3 is 14 residues long. Germline values: CDR1 SEHNR, CDR2 FQNEAQ (reference sequence). With 1 base removed from V and 7 bases from J, the gap between germline ends came to 13 bases. The CDR3 is CASSLVSSVGTQYF. In DNA, the CDR3 is TGTGCCAGCAGCTTAGTATCCTCAGTCGGGACCCAGTACTTC. The variable domain in full, with the rest retrieved from reference TRBV7-9 and TRBJ2-5, is DTGVSQNPRHKITKRGQNVTFRCDPISEHNRLYWYRQTLGQGPEFLTYFQNEAQLEKSRLLSDRFSAERPKGSFSTLEIQRTEQGDSAMYLCASSLVSSVGTQYFGPGTRLLVL.

This chain joins TRBV6-6 and TRBJ1-6; D gene unclear. This CDR3 is built from 15 residues. Germline-derived CDR1 and CDR2 are MNHNY and SVGAGI (reference sequence). V was pared by 4 bases and J by 3 bases, with 10 bases between. The CDR3, as DNA: TGTGCCAGCAGTTCCCGTGGTATCTATAATTCACCCCTCCACTTT. Amino acids: CASSSRGIYNSPLHF.

The chain carries TRBV6-1 and TRBJ1-6, with a tentative D call TRBD1 (6 bases). Germline V gives CDR1 MNHNS, CDR2 SASEGT. Trimming took off 4 bases at V and 1 base at J, with 11 bases between the two ends. The CDR3 length is 16 residues. This CDR3 is CASSATGRSYNSPLHF. Written as DNA, the CDR3 is TGTGCCAGCAGTGCAACAGGGAGGTCCTATAATTCACCCCTCCACTTT.

The chain's CDR3 is CASSVEQGNGYTF. CDR3 in DNA: TGTGCCAGCAGCGTAGAACAGGGAAATGGCTACACCTTC. J is TRBJ1-2 and V is TRBV9, with D possibly TRBD1 on 6 matching bases. Germline V gives CDR1 SGDLS, CDR2 YYNGEE. The V gene lost 0 bases and the J gene lost 6 bases, with 9 bases spanning the gap. This CDR3 has 13 residues. Together with reference TRBV9 and TRBJ1-2, the CDR3 gives the full variable domain: DSGVTQTPKHLITATGQRVTLRCSPRSGDLSVYWYQQSLDQGLQFLIQYYNGEERAKGNILERFSAQQFPDLHSELNLSSLELGDSALYFCASSVEQGNGYTFGSGTRLTVV.

This sequence joins TRBV10-3 and TRBJ1-3, with TRBD1 as a possible D gene (6 bases). Per germline, CDR1 ENHRY and CDR2 SYGVKD. The V and J ends lost 4 bases and 4 bases respectively, with 11 bases between them. This CDR3 contains 14 residues. The CDR3 here is CAISVGGSGNTIYF. DNA for the CDR3: TGTGCCATCAGTGTAGGGGGATCCGGAAACACCATATATTTT.

This chain uses TRBV19 with TRBJ1-2; tentatively, D is TRBD1 (5 bases). CDR1 is LNHDA, CDR2 SQIVND, per germline (reference sequence). CDR3 length: 16 residues. V lost 5 bases and J lost 2, with 18 bases in between. This CDR3 reads CASSGSGGYPNYGYTF. As DNA, the CDR3 is TGTGCCAGTAGTGGTAGCGGGGGATACCCGAACTATGGCTACACCTTC.

The chain carries TRBV7-2 and TRBJ2-3; TRBD2 is a possible D gene (6 bases). The CDR3 covers 15 residues. Germline loops: CDR1 SGHTA, CDR2 FQGNSA. V dropped 3 bases and J dropped 4 bases, with 14 bases sitting between them. The CDR3 loop is CASSFTGVAADTQYF. Here the CDR3 DNA reads TGTGCCAGCAGCTTTACGGGAGTAGCAGCAGATACGCAGTATTTT. Using reference TRBV7-2 and TRBJ2-3 for the parts outside the CDR3, the full variable domain is GAGVSQSPSNKVTEKGKDVELRCDPISGHTALYWYRQSLGQGLEFLIYFQGNSAPDKSGLPSDRFSAERTGGSVSTLTIQRTQQEDSAVYLCASSFTGVAADTQYFGPGTRLTVL.

This chain uses TRBV5-6 with TRBJ1-2; D gene ambiguous. Trimming pared 0 bases from V and 6 bases from J, leaving 15 bases between. This CDR3 contains 15 residues. Germline assignment: CDR1 SGHDT and CDR2 YYEEEE. The CDR3 is CASSLAQRAFHGYTF. CDR3 bases: TGTGCCAGCAGCTTGGCCCAGAGAGCCTTTCATGGCTACACCTTC.

This chain links TRBV4-2 with TRBJ2-1, with 13 bases fitting TRBD2. Losses at the gene ends were 1 base for V and 9 bases for J; bases not matched to a gene: 3. Per the germline V gene, CDR1 is LGHNA and CDR2 is YNFKEQ. CDR3 length equals 15 residues. The CDR3 DNA is TGTGCCAGCAGCCAAGGTACTAGCGGGGGGGCTGAGCAGTTCTTC. Translation gives CASSQGTSGGAEQFF.

This chain links TRBV6-1 with TRBJ2-7; D is possibly TRBD1 (5 bases). The germline V gene encodes CDR1 MNHNS and CDR2 SASEGT. The CDR3 is 15 amino acids. Trimming cost V 1 base and J 3 bases, with 13 bases left between them. Here the CDR3 reads CASSEEIRAFYEQYF. CDR3 DNA: TGTGCCAGCAGTGAAGAGATCAGGGCCTTCTACGAGCAGTACTTC.

This clone was found a few times. This sequence joins TRBV19 and TRBJ1-5; unclear D gene. Trimming shortened V by 5 bases and J by 3 bases, and 8 bases separated the two germline ends. Looked up from germline, CDR1 is LNHDA and CDR2 is SQIVND (reference sequence). The CDR3 sequence is 13 residues long. This CDR3 is CASSREVNQPQHF. The CDR3 DNA reads as TGTGCCAGTAGTCGAGAGGTCAATCAGCCCCAGCATTTT. Looking up the rest from reference TRBV19 and TRBJ1-5 gives the full variable domain: DGGITQSPKYLFRKEGQNVTLSCEQNLNHDAMYWYRQDPGQGLRLIYYSQIVNDFQKGDIAEGYSVSREKKESFPLTVTSAQKNPTAFYLCASSREVNQPQHFGDGTRLSIL.

V gene TRBV7-9 combines with J gene TRBJ2-7, with D possibly being TRBD2 (6 bases). Deletions cut 5 bases from V and 2 bases from J, with 13 bases between. The V gene's germline CDR1 is SEHNR and CDR2 FQNEAQ (reference sequence). The CDR3 is 14 residues long. DNA for the CDR3: TGTGCCAGCAGCCCCGTGGAGGGCACCTACGAGCAGTACTTC. This translates into CASSPVEGTYEQYF.

The rearrangement links TRBV7-3 to TRBJ2-3; the match to TRBD2 covers 8 bases. J gave up 4 bases and V 5 bases, and 5 bases lay outside the gene matches. CDR3 size: 14 residues. Germline V gene lookup returns CDR1 SGHTA and CDR2 FQGTGA. The CDR3 DNA reads TGTGCCAGCAGCCCGGGACTAGGATCAGATACGCAGTATTTT. Protein product: CASSPGLGSDTQYF.

The chain carries TRBV2 and TRBJ1-4; TRBD1 aligns across 7 bases. The J segment lost 5 bases and the V segment lost 4 bases, leaving 7 bases of the junction unmatched. The CDR3 is 15 amino acids. In germline, CDR1 is SNHLY, CDR2 FYNNEI. CDR3 nucleotide sequence: TGTGCCAGCAGTGGGGCCCGACAGGGAAATGAAAAACTGTTTTTT. Its protein is CASSGARQGNEKLFF.

The CDR3: CASSPPVRDTGELFF. The CDR3 DNA sequence: TGTGCCAGCTCACCACCCGTGCGGGACACCGGGGAGCTGTTTTTT. The chain uses TRBV18 and TRBJ2-2; maybe TRBD2 (5 bases). Trimming took 0 bases from V and 3 from J, leaving 8 bases between them. The length of the CDR3 is 15 residues. The germline V gene encodes CDR1 KGHSH and CDR2 LQKENI.

This rearrangement joins TRBV6-1 to TRBJ1-2, with 7 nucleotides matching TRBD1. CDR3 size: 16 residues. CDR1 is MNHNS and CDR2 is SASEGT in the germline V gene. V shed 2 bases, J shed 4 bases, and the junction held 10 bases outside the gene matches. The chain's CDR3 is CASSEKGDSSLYGYTF. Here the CDR3 DNA reads TGTGCCAGCAGTGAAAAGGGGGACAGTAGCCTCTATGGCTACACCTTC.

V usage is TRBV7-8 and J usage is TRBJ1-4, with 7 bases fitting TRBD1. Trimming cost V 6 bases and J 5 bases; bases outside gene matches: 9. In germline, CDR1 is SGHVS, CDR2 FQNEAQ. The CDR3 length is 15 residues. The CDR3 DNA sequence: TGTGCCAGCAGTTACACAGGGGAGCTGAATGAAAAACTGTTTTTT. The encoded protein is CASSYTGELNEKLFF.

The chain combines TRBV30 with TRBJ2-7, with TRBD2 matching over 8 bases. CDR3 length equals 13 residues. Per germline, CDR1 GTSNPN and CDR2 SVGIG (reference sequence). Losses at the gene ends were 2 bases for V and 0 bases for J; bases not matched to a gene: 0. The CDR3 loop reads CAWSTSGSYEQYF. The CDR3 DNA sequence: TGTGCCTGGAGTACTAGCGGCTCCTACGAGCAGTACTTC.

The chain combines TRBV7-2 with TRBJ2-3; D ambiguous. The CDR3 consists of 16 residues. Germline CDR1 SGHTA, CDR2 FQGNSA. V gave up 1 base and J gave up 2 bases, with 13 bases separating them. This chain's CDR3 is CASSLEGLRYTDTQYF. DNA of the CDR3: TGTGCCAGCAGCTTAGAAGGGCTAAGATACACAGATACGCAGTATTTT.

The chain has TRBV12-5 and TRBJ2-7; D is perhaps TRBD1 (6 bases). This CDR3 has 14 residues. Trimming stripped 3 bases from V and 4 bases from J, with 13 bases between. Germline assignment: CDR1 LGHNT and CDR2 FRNRAP. As DNA, the CDR3 is TGTGCTAGTGGTTTTCGGGACAAGGGGTACGAGCAGTACTTC. It translates to CASGFRDKGYEQYF.

The chain couples TRBV15 to TRBJ2-1; D might be TRBD2 (5 bases). This CDR3 has 15 amino acids. V shed 6 bases and J shed 9 bases, with 21 bases lying between them. Germline V gives CDR1 LNHNV, CDR2 YYDKDF (reference sequence). CDR3 region: CATSSEVGRWSEQFF. As DNA, the CDR3 is TGTGCCACCAGTTCGGAGGTTGGGAGATGGAGTGAGCAGTTCTTC.

The chain links TRBV2 to TRBJ1-5, with D possibly TRBD1 on 5 matching bases. V lost 0 bases and J 7 bases, leaving 13 bases between the germline ends. Germline assignment: CDR1 SNHLY and CDR2 FYNNEI. The CDR3 has 15 residues. The CDR3: CASSEALGDWQPQHF. DNA for the CDR3: TGTGCCAGCAGTGAAGCGCTGGGGGATTGGCAGCCCCAGCATTTT. The variable domain in full, with the rest retrieved from reference TRBV2 and TRBJ1-5, is EPEVTQTPSHQVTQMGQEVILRCVPISNHLYFYWYRQILGQKVEFLVSFYNNEISEKSEIFDDQFSVERPDGSNFTLKIRSTKLEDSAMYFCASSEALGDWQPQHFGDGTRLSIL.

CDR3 loop: CASSLGQGALNTQYF. The CDR3 DNA is TGCGCCAGCAGCTTAGGACAGGGGGCTTTGAATACGCAGTATTTT. J is TRBJ2-3 and V is TRBV5-1; 11 nucleotides line up with TRBD1. With V trimmed by 2 bases and J by 7 bases, 6 bases remained unmatched. Germline lookup yields CDR1 SGHRS and CDR2 YFSETQ. The CDR3 totals 15 residues.